This TCR beta chain was found in a study of tumor-infiltrating lymphocytes in oesophageal squamous cell carcinoma. The germline gives CDR1 DFQATT, CDR2 SNEGSKA (reference sequence). The CDR3 totals 14 residues. TCRdb re-analysed the PCR reads in MiXCR, keeping a single row per CDR3 protein. There are tens of thousands of distinct CDR3 sequences in the sample; around 37% occur only once, and about 18% lies in the top ten. Only a few counts were recorded for this clonotype. The source is a female donor with esophageal squamous cell carcinoma. Specimen: esophageal tumor tissue. The rearrangement uses TRBV20-1 and TRBJ2-1, with 7 bases identical to TRBD1. The closer fit of TRBJ2-7 to the DNA end suggests the J call may be wrong. CDR3 residues: CSASPGGNSYEQYF. Here the CDR3 DNA reads TGCAGTGCTAGCCCAGGGGGTAATTCCTACGAGCAGTACTTC.